The 27 T cell receptor beta chains reported below all come from one sample, sequenced in a study of cytomegalovirus exposure and HLA in healthy donors. PCR used 60 Vbeta primers and 13 Jbeta primers. Clones were sequenced by immunoSEQ multiplex PCR, and TCRdb holds only the in-frame ones, with some missing. The sample lists 95,000 to 150,000 clones, about 81% occurring once. The sample comprised PBMCs. The receptors stem from a woman younger than 45 in good health and CMV-seronegative.

V is TRBV30 and J is TRBJ1-2, with 7 bases lining up with TRBD1. V lost 3 bases, J lost 7 bases, and 2 bases stayed unmatched. This CDR3 is built from 11 residues. Germline values: CDR1 GTSNPN, CDR2 SVGIG (reference sequence). CDR3 amino acids: CAWRGTVGYTF. The CDR3 region has the DNA TGTGCCTGGAGGGGGACAGTTGGCTACACCTTC. Full variable domain (remainder filled in from reference TRBV30 and TRBJ1-2): SQTIHQWPATLVQPVGSPLSLECTVEGTSNPNLYWYRQAAGRGLQLLFYSVGIGQISSEVPQNLSASRPQDRQFILSSKKLLLSDSGFYLCAWRGTVGYTFGSGTRLTVV.

A note on this clone: Relative to the germline gene, one junction end is altered; a read error may explain this. V usage is TRBV7-7 and J usage is TRBJ2-7, with 8 bases that match TRBD1. The CDR3 runs to 13 residues. Germline V lookup: CDR1 SSHAT, CDR2 FNYEAQ (reference sequence). The CDR3 reads CASSPGQGYEQYF. Here the CDR3 DNA reads TGTGCTAGCAGCCCAGGACAGGGTTACGAGCAGTACTTC.

The chain couples TRBV15 to TRBJ2-6, with a tentative D call TRBD1 (5 bases). Germline V lookup: CDR1 LNHNV, CDR2 YYDKDF (reference sequence). This CDR3 has 18 residues. V dropped 2 bases and J dropped 0 bases, with 14 bases sitting between them. The CDR3 sequence: CATSRPQDLDSGANVLTF. DNA for the CDR3: TGTGCCACCAGCAGACCACAGGATCTGGACTCTGGGGCCAACGTCCTGACTTTC.

CDR3 loop: CASSVRLLEEQYF. DNA for the CDR3: TGTGCCAGCAGCGTGAGATTACTTGAGGAGCAGTACTTC. J is TRBJ2-7 and V is TRBV7-9, with D hard to call. This CDR3 region has 13 residues. V gave up 5 bases and J gave up 7 bases, with 15 bases separating them. Germline V CDR1 and CDR2: SEHNR, FQNEAQ (reference sequence).

V usage is TRBV25-1 and J usage is TRBJ2-3, with 8 bases that match TRBD2. J lost 2 bases, V lost 5 bases, and 3 bases had no gene match. The CDR3 spans 14 residues. CDR1 and CDR2 from the germline V gene are MGHDK and SYGVNS. CDR3 in DNA: TGTGCCAGCAGTCGGGGGGGCCCCACAGATACGCAGTATTTT. This encodes CASSRGGPTDTQYF.

This chain joins TRBV18 and TRBJ1-4; D is unclear. Germline lookup yields CDR1 KGHSH and CDR2 LQKENI. The V gene lost 6 bases and the J gene lost 8 bases, with 22 bases spanning the gap. The CDR3 loop spans 16 amino acids. The CDR3 protein is CASSIRPIPGGEKLFF. DNA of the CDR3: TGTGCCAGCTCTATCAGGCCAATACCGGGCGGGGAAAAACTGTTTTTT.

J is TRBJ2-5 and V is TRBV2; no reliable D call. Trimming shortened V by 8 bases and J by 5 bases, and 6 bases separated the two germline ends. Germline lookup yields CDR1 SNHLY and CDR2 FYNNEI. The CDR3 consists of 10 residues. For the CDR3, the DNA is TGTGCCAGCGTTGCGGAGACCCAGTACTTC. Its protein product is CASVAETQYF.

This clone has just one count. V is TRBV5-1 and J is TRBJ1-1; 8 nucleotides agree with TRBD1. Germline assignment: CDR1 SGHRS and CDR2 YFSETQ. The CDR3 extends over 16 amino acids. The V and J ends lost 5 bases and 3 bases, in that order; junction bases with no gene match: 12. CDR3 coding DNA: TGCGCCAGCAGTTACCACCACAGGGGGGGTGACACTGAAGCTTTCTTT. This translates into CASSYHHRGGDTEAFF.

The genes are TRBV7-6 and TRBJ2-7, with 11 bases aligning to TRBD2. The CDR3 extends over 16 amino acids. Germline CDR1 and CDR2: SGHVS and FNYEAQ. J gave up 3 bases and V 4 bases, and 8 bases lay outside the gene matches. CDR3 sequence: CASSSGTGTSGYEQYF. CDR3 DNA: TGTGCCAGCAGCTCCGGAACCGGGACTAGCGGCTACGAGCAGTACTTC.

The rearrangement uses TRBV29-1 and TRBJ2-2; 8 bases agree with TRBD1. The CDR3 loop spans 13 amino acids. Trimming took 7 bases from V and 3 from J; bases not matched to a gene: 4. Germline V gene sequence: CDR1 SQVTM, CDR2 ANQGSEA. The DNA for the CDR3 is TGCAGCGGAAACAGGGGGGACACCGGGGAGCTGTTTTTT. Translated, it gives CSGNRGDTGELFF.

CDR3 sequence: CASSRTGGGNSPLHF. As DNA, the CDR3 is TGTGCCAGCAGCCGCACAGGGGGAGGCAATTCACCCCTCCACTTT. The rearrangement uses TRBV11-2 and TRBJ1-6, with TRBD1 identical over 8 bases. Trimming cost V 5 bases and J 7 bases; bases outside gene matches: 7. The length of the CDR3 is 15 residues. Looked up from germline, CDR1 is SGHAT and CDR2 is FQNNGV.

The V call is TRBV7-3, the J call TRBJ2-3; 8 bases map to TRBD2. CDR1 and CDR2 from the germline V gene are SGHTA and FQGTGA. V dropped 0 bases and J dropped 8; count of bases not matched to a gene: 13. The CDR3 has 17 residues. The CDR3 DNA is TGTGCCAGCAGCTTAACGACTGGAGCGGGGGTATTGGGTACGCAGTATTTT. This sequence encodes CASSLTTGAGVLGTQYF.

The chain combines TRBV5-4 with TRBJ1-1; maybe TRBD1 (5 bases). This CDR3 is 15 amino acids long. The germline gives CDR1 SGHNT, CDR2 YYREEE (reference sequence). The V and J ends lost 3 bases and 4 bases respectively, with 16 bases between them. The CDR3 loop reads CASSWGGGRGTEAFF. In nucleotides, the CDR3 is TGTGCCAGCAGCTGGGGGGGAGGGAGGGGCACTGAAGCTTTCTTT.

The gene calls are TRBV10-1 and TRBJ2-7, with D perhaps matching TRBD1 (6 bases). Trimming stripped 4 bases from V and 4 bases from J, with 17 bases between. This CDR3 has 15 amino acids. The V gene's germline CDR1 is WNHNN and CDR2 SYGVQD (reference sequence). CDR3 DNA sequence: TGCGCCAGCAGTGCTTCGGTGGGGGCCAGTTACGAGCAGTACTTC. Encoded protein: CASSASVGASYEQYF.

The chain combines TRBV7-6 with TRBJ1-3; TRBD1 agrees at 8 bases. The germline CDR1 and CDR2 sequences are SGHVS and FNYEAQ. With 4 bases clipped from V and 2 bases from J, the junction kept 4 bases outside the gene matches. This CDR3 has 15 residues. The CDR3 here is CASSSQGATGNTIYF. Written as DNA, the CDR3 is TGTGCCAGCAGCTCCCAGGGGGCCACTGGAAACACCATATATTTT.

The V gene is TRBV9, the J gene TRBJ2-1, with TRBD1 identical over 8 bases. J was trimmed by 5 bases and V by 0 bases; bases with no gene match: 19. The CDR3 runs 20 residues. The germline CDR1 and CDR2 sequences are SGDLS and YYNGEE. CDR3 coding DNA: TGTGCCAGCAGCGTAGCCGTTCTAGGACAGGGTCCCATCAGCCACAATGAGCAGTTCTTC. It codes for CASSVAVLGQGPISHNEQFF.

The V gene is TRBV10-3, the J gene TRBJ2-5, with TRBD2 identical over 12 bases. The germline V gene has CDR1 ENHRY and CDR2 SYGVKD. The CDR3 has 15 amino acids. The junction had 4 bases not matched to a gene; V was cut back by 6 bases and J by 2 bases. This chain's CDR3 is CAISRTSGAQETQYF. CDR3 in DNA: TGTGCCATCAGCAGGACTAGCGGGGCACAAGAGACCCAGTACTTC.

The V call is TRBV7-2, the J call TRBJ2-3; TRBD1 aligns across 7 bases. J lost 0 bases, V lost 1 base, and 7 bases had no gene match. From germline, CDR1 is SGHTA and CDR2 FQGNSA. This CDR3 comprises 17 residues. The CDR3 loop is CASSLDFPGQSTDTQYF. Written as DNA, the CDR3 is TGTGCCAGCAGCTTAGATTTCCCGGGACAGAGCACAGATACGCAGTATTTT.

The gene calls are TRBV7-9 and TRBJ2-2; 8 bases line up with TRBD1. The germline gives CDR1 SEHNR, CDR2 FQNEAQ (reference sequence). J lost 4 bases, V lost 5 bases, and 0 bases had no gene match. This CDR3 comprises 13 residues. The CDR3 protein is CASSDRGTGELFF. CDR3 nucleotides: TGTGCCAGCAGCGACAGGGGCACCGGGGAGCTGTTTTTT.

The chain combines TRBV7-8 with TRBJ2-1; 9 bases fit TRBD1. The CDR3 totals 15 residues. J gave up 7 bases and V 0 bases, and 4 bases lay outside the gene matches. Germline CDR1 reads SGHVS; CDR2 reads FQNEAQ. CDR3 DNA: TGTGCCAGCAGCTTAGCGCATGGACAGGGGAATGAGCAGTTCTTC. Translation gives CASSLAHGQGNEQFF. Combining the CDR3 with reference TRBV7-8 and TRBJ2-1 gives the whole variable domain GAGVSQSPRYKVAKRGQDVALRCDPISGHVSLFWYQQALGQGPEFLTYFQNEAQLDKSGLPSDRFFAERPEGSVSTLKIQRTQQEDSAVYLCASSLAHGQGNEQFFGPGTRLTVL.

The V call is TRBV7-6, the J call TRBJ1-3, with D maybe TRBD1 (6 bases). The V end lost 5 bases, the J end lost 0 bases, and 14 bases lay between the germline ends. The CDR3 sequence is 16 residues long. In germline, CDR1 is SGHVS, CDR2 FNYEAQ. The CDR3 protein is CASSLGDTYSGNTIYF. The CDR3 region has the DNA TGTGCCAGCAGCCTAGGGGACACATACTCTGGAAACACCATATATTTT.

V and J are TRBV4-1 and TRBJ1-1; D gene unclear. The V gene's germline CDR1 is MGHRA and CDR2 YSYEKL. This CDR3 is 16 amino acids long. Trimming shortened V by 0 bases and J by 5 bases, and 16 bases separated the two germline ends. CDR3 nucleotides: TGCGCCAGCAGCCAAGAAAGGTTCTGGGAGAGGACTGAAGCTTTCTTT. Protein sequence: CASSQERFWERTEAFF.

The V gene is TRBV7-8, the J gene TRBJ2-1; TRBD2 aligns across 8 bases. The CDR3 contains 12 residues. Germline V gene lookup returns CDR1 SGHVS and CDR2 FQNEAQ. The V and J ends lost 2 bases and 14 bases, in that order; junction bases with no gene match: 5. DNA for the CDR3: TGTGCCAGCAGCTTAACCGGGACTAGGGAGTTCTTC. Protein: CASSLTGTREFF.

The chain joins TRBV7-2 to TRBJ2-7; 8 bases are shared with TRBD2. V trimming: 4 bases; J trimming: 4 bases; junction bases outside the gene matches: 6. The CDR3 covers 14 residues. CDR1 SGHTA and CDR2 FQGNSA come from the germline V gene. The CDR3 DNA follows: TGTGCCAGCAGCTACGGCGGGAGGTGGTACGAGCAGTACTTC. Its protein product is CASSYGGRWYEQYF.

V is TRBV7-2 and J is TRBJ2-7; 13 bases are a match to TRBD2. Germline loops: CDR1 SGHTA, CDR2 FQGNSA. The CDR3 spans 18 residues. V trimming: 1 base; J trimming: 7 bases; junction bases outside the gene matches: 13. Here the CDR3 reads CASSLVGTSGRAGGEQYF. As DNA, the CDR3 is TGTGCCAGCAGCTTAGTTGGAACTAGCGGGAGGGCGGGAGGGGAGCAGTACTTC. The whole variable domain, remainder taken from reference TRBV7-2 and TRBJ2-7, is GAGVSQSPSNKVTEKGKDVELRCDPISGHTALYWYRQSLGQGLEFLIYFQGNSAPDKSGLPSDRFSAERTGGSVSTLTIQRTQQEDSAVYLCASSLVGTSGRAGGEQYFGPGTRLTVT.

The gene calls are TRBV18 and TRBJ1-5; possible D gene TRBD1, 5 bases. The V end lost 2 bases, the J end lost 0 bases, and 8 bases lay between the germline ends. Germline-derived CDR1 and CDR2 are KGHSH and LQKENI. The CDR3 loop spans 15 amino acids. Here the CDR3 DNA reads TGTGCCAGCTCACCAACCGACAGTAGCAATCAGCCCCAGCATTTT. Translating gives CASSPTDSSNQPQHF.

The chain has TRBV9 and TRBJ2-7; a weak D match, TRBD2 (5 bases). This CDR3 is 16 amino acids long. Trimming shortened V by 1 base and J by 2 bases, and 16 bases separated the two germline ends. CDR1 is SGDLS, CDR2 YYNGEE, per germline. For the CDR3, the DNA is TGTGCCAGCAGCGTAACCGCAGGACTGGGAGCCTACGAGCAGTACTTC. This translates into CASSVTAGLGAYEQYF.